These T cell receptor beta chains were read from a single sample in a study of cytomegalovirus exposure and HLA in healthy donors. Profiling relied on immunoSEQ multiplex PCR, and the TCRdb table lists in-frame clones only, not all of them. Of around 110,000 clones in the sample, around 81% were seen once. The material sequenced was PBMCs. Source of these receptors: a woman between 25 and 40 years old in good health and CMV-seronegative. CDR3s include the opening cysteine and the closing phenylalanine or tryptophan. The D gene is left open where the match is weak. The size entry is marked missing in some rows and otherwise reads once, few, many or a size class.

>-|-|TRBV4-1|TRBJ1-1
CASSPGGGTEAFF
TGCGCCAGCAGCCCCGGGGGGGGCACTGAAGCTTTCTTT
>-|TRBD1|TRBV4-1|TRBJ2-3
CASSQDIVLNLLPGGHTDTQYF
TGCGCCAGCAGCCAAGATATAGTTTTAAATCTACTTCCAGGGGGCCACACAGATACGCAGTATTTT
>once|-|TRBV21-1|TRBJ2-6
CASSKRLCVLTF
TGTGCCAGCAGCAAGAGACTTTGCGTCCTGACTTTC
>-|-|TRBV11-3|TRBJ1-3
CASSPPVRGRDENTIYF
TGTGCCAGCAGCCCACCGGTCCGGGGAAGAGACGAAAACACCATATATTTT
>-|TRBD1|TRBV5-6|TRBJ2-6
CASSLVRDRVSGANVLTF
TGTGCCAGCAGCTTGGTCCGAGACAGGGTGTCTGGGGCCAACGTCCTGACTTTC
>-|-|TRBV5-1|TRBJ1-4
CASSFSGMDEKLFF
TGCGCCAGCAGCTTTTCAGGGATGGACGAAAAACTGTTTTTT
>-|-|TRBV28|TRBJ1-2
CASSLQVPSDGYTF
TGTGCCAGCAGTTTACAGGTCCCTTCTGATGGCTACACCTTC
>-|-|TRBV7-9|TRBJ2-6
CASRQGPGANVLTF
TGTGCCAGCAGACAGGGTCCTGGGGCCAACGTCCTGACTTTC
>-|TRBD2|TRBV2|TRBJ2-7
CASSRSGGSTDEQYF
TGTGCCAGCAGTAGGTCGGGAGGGTCCACCGACGAGCAGTACTTC
>-|TRBD1|TRBV5-1|TRBJ1-4
CASSHVGQGATNEKLFF
TGCGCCAGCAGCCATGTGGGACAGGGAGCAACTAATGAAAAACTGTTTTTT
>-|-|TRBV28|TRBJ1-4
CASSHRHGDEKLFF
TGTGCCAGCAGCCACAGACACGGGGATGAAAAACTGTTTTTT
>-|TRBD1|TRBV5-8|TRBJ2-4
CASSSVPTGAKNIQYF
TGTGCCAGCAGCTCGGTTCCGACAGGGGCCAAAAACATTCAGTACTTC
>-|-|TRBV28|TRBJ1-4
CASSSPGLATNEKLFF
TGTGCCAGCAGTTCGCCCGGACTTGCAACTAATGAAAAACTGTTTTTT
>-|TRBD1|TRBV27|TRBJ2-3
CASSLGQGPPTDTQYF
TGTGCCAGCAGTCTGGGACAGGGGCCCCCCACAGATACGCAGTATTTT
>-|TRBD1|TRBV7-6|TRBJ1-1
CASSGARGRGTEAFF
TGTGCCAGCAGCGGGGCCAGGGGGCGCGGCACTGAAGCTTTCTTT
>-|TRBD1|TRBV5-1|TRBJ1-1
CASSLLPGQGLGTEAFF
TGCGCCAGCAGCCTTCTACCCGGACAGGGGTTGGGCACTGAAGCTTTCTTT
>-|TRBD2|TRBV4-1|TRBJ2-1
CASSPMGLAGAQFF
TGCGCCAGCAGCCCTATGGGACTAGCAGGGGCTCAGTTCTTC
>-|-|TRBV18|TRBJ2-2
CASSPSQPGRTGELFF
TGTGCCAGCTCACCATCCCAGCCGGGGAGGACCGGGGAGCTGTTTTTT
>once|TRBD2|TRBV7-8|TRBJ2-3
CASQWREGLTDTQYF
TGTGCCAGCCAGTGGCGGGAGGGGTTGACAGATACGCAGTATTTT
>-|TRBD1|TRBV6-1|TRBJ1-1
CASSGQPGTANTEAFF
TGTGCCAGCAGTGGCCAGCCGGGGACAGCGAACACTGAAGCTTTCTTT
>-|-|TRBV28|TRBJ1-4
CASSDSSTFF
TGTGCCAGCTCGGATAGCTCAACCTTTTTT
>-|-|TRBV2|TRBJ2-7
CASIPGNSYEQYF
TGTGCCAGCATCCCAGGTAACTCCTACGAGCAGTACTTC
>once|-|TRBV10-3|TRBJ2-1
CAISYQNEQFF
TGTGCCATCAGCTATCAAAATGAGCAGTTCTTC
>-|TRBD2|TRBV28|TRBJ2-3
CASSKLAGGYTDTQYF
TGTGCCAGCAGCAAGTTAGCGGGAGGTTACACAGATACGCAGTATTTT
>-|TRBD1|TRBV27|TRBJ2-7
CASSSGQGTAYEQYF
TGTGCCAGCAGTTCGGGACAGGGAACCGCGTACGAGCAGTACTTC
>-|-|TRBV4-1|TRBJ2-7
CASSPDTGTDEQYF
TGCGCCAGCAGCCCCGACACGGGAACGGACGAGCAGTACTTC
>few|-|TRBV7-2|TRBJ2-2
CASSLARAGELFF
TGTGCCAGCAGCTTAGCCAGGGCCGGGGAGCTGTTTTTT
>-|TRBD1|TRBV11-3|TRBJ1-5
CASSPGQAGWDQPQHF
TGTGCCAGCAGCCCTGGACAGGCAGGTTGGGATCAGCCCCAGCATTTT
>once|-|TRBV28|TRBJ1-1
CASSLWGAFGTEAFF
TGTGCCAGCAGTTTATGGGGGGCGTTCGGCACTGAAGCTTTCTTT
>-|TRBD2|TRBV7-2|TRBJ2-1
CASTRRGEGYNEQFF
TGTGCCAGCACCCGGCGGGGGGAGGGCTACAATGAGCAGTTCTTC
>-|TRBD1|TRBV9|TRBJ2-3
CASSVGSDRVTDTQYF
TGTGCCAGCAGCGTAGGCTCGGACAGGGTCACAGATACGCAGTATTTT
>-|-|TRBV5-1|TRBJ2-7
CASSLYTGTYEQYF
TGCGCCAGCAGCTTGTATACGGGTACCTACGAGCAGTACTTC
>once|TRBD2|TRBV6-1|TRBJ2-7
CASSEFGSGSSEQYF
TGTGCCAGCAGTGAATTCGGTAGCGGGAGCAGCGAGCAGTACTTC
>once|TRBD1|TRBV19|TRBJ2-1
CASSIRVWTGEDEQFF
TGTGCCAGTAGTATAAGGGTATGGACAGGGGAGGATGAGCAGTTCTTC
>-|TRBD2|TRBV5-1|TRBJ2-1
CASRGLAGGPTNEQFF
TGCGCCAGCAGGGGACTAGCGGGAGGGCCAACGAATGAGCAGTTCTTC
>-|-|TRBV18|TRBJ1-1
CASSPDSYTEAFF
TGTGCCAGCTCACCAGACAGCTACACTGAAGCTTTCTTT
>-|TRBD2|TRBV7-9|TRBJ2-1
CASSPGTSVYNEQFF
TGTGCCAGCAGCCCCGGGACTAGCGTCTACAATGAGCAGTTCTTC
>-|TRBD1|TRBV5-1|TRBJ1-3
CASSSGQGSGLNTIYF
TGCGCCAGCAGCTCGGGACAGGGCAGTGGGTTAAACACCATATATTTT
>-|TRBD2|TRBV28|TRBJ2-1
CASSLRLRGISGRHDNEQFF
TGTGCCAGCAGTTTAAGATTGAGGGGTATTAGCGGGAGGCATGACAATGAGCAGTTCTTC